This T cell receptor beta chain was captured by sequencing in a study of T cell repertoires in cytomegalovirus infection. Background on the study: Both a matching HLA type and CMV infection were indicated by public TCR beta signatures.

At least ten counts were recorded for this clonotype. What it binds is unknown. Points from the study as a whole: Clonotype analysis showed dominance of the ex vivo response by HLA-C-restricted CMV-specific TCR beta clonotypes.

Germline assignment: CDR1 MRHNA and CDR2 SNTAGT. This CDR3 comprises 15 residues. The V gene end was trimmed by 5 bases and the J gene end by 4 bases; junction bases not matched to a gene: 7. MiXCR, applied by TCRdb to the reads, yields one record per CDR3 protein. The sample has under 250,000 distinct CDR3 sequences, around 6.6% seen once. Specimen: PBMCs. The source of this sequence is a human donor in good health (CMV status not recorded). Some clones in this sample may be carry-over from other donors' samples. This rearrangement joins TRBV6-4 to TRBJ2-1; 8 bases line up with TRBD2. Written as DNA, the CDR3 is TGTGCCAGCAGTCCGGAGAGCGGGGGATACAATGAGCAGTTCTTC. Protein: CASSPESGGYNEQFF.